This passage covers 17 T cell receptor beta chains from one sample sequenced in a study of T cell responses to AZD1222 COVID-19 vaccine. Profiled with immunoSEQ multiplex PCR; TCRdb holds only in-frame clones, not every one. The sample lists tens of thousands of clones; around 91% were seen once. Material: peripheral blood, obtained on day 0 of AZD1222 vaccination. These receptors all stem from an adult in good health.

Points on this clone: Other DNA variants within this sample encode the same CDR3. The rearrangement links TRBV5-1 to TRBJ1-4; tentative D call: TRBD1 (6 bases). From germline, CDR1 is SGHRS and CDR2 YFSETQ. This CDR3 is 14 amino acids long. V was clipped by 4 bases and J by 8 bases, with 15 bases between them. The CDR3 is CASSTGQGGEKLFF. The CDR3 coding sequence is TGCGCCAGCAGCACGGGACAAGGGGGGGAAAAACTGTTTTTT.

CDR3 coding DNA: TGTGCCAGCAGCTTGCTGGGACACCCCTATGGCTACACCTTC. This codes for CASSLLGHPYGYTF. V is TRBV5-5 and J is TRBJ1-2, with D possibly being TRBD1 (6 bases). The CDR3 runs to 14 residues. V lost 1 base to trimming and J lost 4 bases, with 11 bases between them. CDR1 is SGHKS and CDR2 is YYEKEE in the germline V gene (reference sequence).

This rearrangement joins TRBV7-9 to TRBJ1-4, with D possibly being TRBD1 (5 bases). The length of the CDR3 is 14 residues. CDR1 and CDR2 from the germline V gene are SEHNR and FQNEAQ (reference sequence). V dropped 5 bases and J dropped 7 bases, with 14 bases sitting between them. The CDR3 region has the DNA TGTGCCAGCAGCCGCGGGACTCAATCTGAAAAACTGTTTTTT. It codes for CASSRGTQSEKLFF. Together with reference TRBV7-9 and TRBJ1-4, the CDR3 gives the full variable domain: DTGVSQNPRHKITKRGQNVTFRCDPISEHNRLYWYRQTLGQGPEFLTYFQNEAQLEKSRLLSDRFSAERPKGSFSTLEIQRTEQGDSAMYLCASSRGTQSEKLFFGSGTQLSVL.

This chain connects TRBV12-3 or TRBV12-4 to TRBJ2-2, with a weak D call TRBD2 (5 bases). The germline V and J ends were trimmed by 7 bases and 6 bases, with 9 bases remaining between them. This CDR3 is built from 12 residues. The CDR3 is CASTYGAGELFF. CDR3 in DNA: TGTGCCAGCACCTACGGGGCCGGGGAGCTGTTTTTT.

The rearrangement uses TRBV19 and TRBJ1-4; D unclear. Trimming removed 11 bases from V and 4 bases from J, with 14 bases in between. The CDR3 runs to 13 residues. In germline, CDR1 is LNHDA, CDR2 SQIVND (reference sequence). CDR3 nucleotides: TGTGCCTCACAGAGGCAGATTAATGAAAAACTGTTTTTT. Its protein product is CASQRQINEKLFF.

This rearrangement joins TRBV12-5 to TRBJ2-7; D is perhaps TRBD2 (6 bases). V was trimmed by 5 bases and J by 7 bases, leaving 27 bases between them. CDR3 size: 17 residues. CDR1 is LGHNT and CDR2 is FRNRAP in the germline V gene. The CDR3, as DNA: TGTGCTAGTGGTGCGGGGCAGGGAGGTAGCGGAGGGAAAGAGCAGTACTTC. Translation gives CASGAGQGGSGGKEQYF.

The chain carries TRBV28 and TRBJ1-2, with a possible D match to TRBD1 (5 bases). V lost 7 bases to trimming and J lost 4 bases, with 10 bases between them. Germline assignment: CDR1 MDHEN and CDR2 SYDVKM. There are 12 residues in the CDR3. For the CDR3, the DNA is TGTGCCAGCATGGAGAGGGGCTATGGCTACACCTTC. It yields the protein CASMERGYGYTF.

The rearrangement uses TRBV6-5 and TRBJ1-2; 8 bases match TRBD1. From germline, CDR1 is MNHEY and CDR2 SVGAGI. J gave up 4 bases and V 4 bases, and 2 bases lay outside the gene matches. The CDR3 is 13 amino acids. The chain's CDR3 is CASSSTGVYGYTF. The CDR3 DNA is TGTGCCAGCAGTTCGACAGGGGTCTATGGCTACACCTTC.

The gene calls are TRBV5-1 and TRBJ1-1, with D perhaps matching TRBD1 (5 bases). The germline CDR1 and CDR2 sequences are SGHRS and YFSETQ. Trimming pared 7 bases from V and 7 bases from J, leaving 17 bases between. CDR3 length: 13 amino acids. CDR3 residues: CASSRGGTHEAFF. CDR3 DNA sequence: TGCGCCAGCTCGAGGGGAGGCACTCATGAAGCTTTCTTT.

The J gene is TRBJ2-3, the V gene TRBV3-1 (or the pseudogene TRBV3-2); TRBD2 aligns across 7 bases. CDR3 size: 16 residues. Germline V gene data show CDR1 as LGHDT and CDR2 as YNNKEL (reference sequence). V dropped 4 bases and J dropped 4; count of bases not matched to a gene: 11. As DNA, the CDR3 is TGTGCCAGCAGCCCACGAGAGGCGGGAGAATCAGATACGCAGTATTTT. It yields the protein CASSPREAGESDTQYF.

The chain combines TRBV2 with TRBJ2-5, with TRBD1 matching 9 bases. CDR1 is SNHLY and CDR2 is FYNNEI in the germline V gene. CDR3 size: 15 residues. The junction had 10 bases not matched to a gene; V was cut back by 7 bases and J by 4 bases. In DNA form, the CDR3 reads TGTGCCAGCAAGATGGAAGGGACAGGGTTAGAGACCCAGTACTTC. Translating gives CASKMEGTGLETQYF.

J is TRBJ2-1 and V is TRBV10-3; a weak D match, TRBD2 (5 bases). The CDR3 consists of 15 residues. Germline lookup yields CDR1 ENHRY and CDR2 SYGVKD. V gave up 4 bases and J gave up 4 bases, with 14 bases separating them. CDR3: CAISAPRGLYNEQFF. The CDR3 DNA reads as TGTGCCATCAGTGCGCCTAGAGGACTGTACAATGAGCAGTTCTTC.

The genes are TRBV7-3 and TRBJ1-5; D not certain. Trimming removed 4 bases from V and 1 base from J, with 32 bases in between. In germline, CDR1 is SGHTA, CDR2 FQGTGA. The CDR3 totals 22 residues. This CDR3 is CASSWLLRGPLGLSSSNQPQHF. In DNA form, the CDR3 reads TGTGCCAGCAGCTGGCTTCTTCGGGGTCCTCTAGGGTTGTCTTCGAGCAATCAGCCCCAGCATTTT.

CDR3 loop: CAISGTNPGELFF. CDR3 bases: TGTGCCATCTCGGGCACGAACCCAGGGGAGCTGTTTTTT. This chain connects TRBV10-3 to TRBJ2-2; D is unresolved. The germline gives CDR1 ENHRY, CDR2 SYGVKD. Trimming took off 8 bases at V and 8 bases at J, with 15 bases between the two ends. This CDR3 is 13 amino acids long.

This clone appeared once. The V and J genes are TRBV6-4 and TRBJ2-1; 7 nucleotides line up with TRBD2. Looked up from germline, CDR1 is MRHNA and CDR2 is SNTAGT. This CDR3 is 15 amino acids long. V was pared by 0 bases and J by 3 bases, with 2 bases of the junction left unmatched. The CDR3 loop reads CASSDSAGDYNEQFF. The CDR3 DNA follows: TGTGCCAGCAGTGACTCGGCGGGAGACTACAATGAGCAGTTCTTC.

A note on this clone: At the DNA level, this CDR3 is encoded by other sequences in the same sample as well. The DNA of the CDR3 is TGTGCCAGCAGTTTAGGGACAGGGAACTATGGCTACACCTTC. Encoded protein: CASSLGTGNYGYTF. This chain links TRBV28 with TRBJ1-2; 9 bases are a match to TRBD1. Germline V gene sequence: CDR1 MDHEN, CDR2 SYDVKM. CDR3 length: 14 amino acids. V was clipped by 2 bases and J by 2 bases; unmatched bases: 0.

The chain employs TRBV28 and TRBJ1-5; no reliable D call. Between the trimmed V and J ends, which lost 10 bases and 3 bases, there was a span of 19 bases. The CDR3 length is 15 residues. Per the germline V gene, CDR1 is MDHEN and CDR2 is SYDVKM. The DNA for the CDR3 is TGTGCCACCAAGGTTGGAGGGCCTATCAATCAGCCCCAGCATTTT. Encoded protein: CATKVGGPINQPQHF.